The sequence of this T cell receptor (beta chain) was determined in a study of blood T cells in healthy people across ages. With a J-beta primer mix and a sample-barcoded 5' primer, a second PCR ran about 7 to 11 cycles. TCRdb re-called the 5' RACE reads through MiXCR, storing one row per CDR3 protein. The sample has 720,000 or so distinct CDR3 sequences; around two fifths are singletons. V was shortened by 0 bases and J by 5 bases, with 13 bases between the two germline ends. The CDR3 has 15 residues. Looked up from germline, CDR1 is MNHEY and CDR2 is SVGEGT. The sequencing input was blood. The origin of this receptor is an elderly man in good health. V is TRBV6-2 or TRBV6-3 and J is TRBJ2-5; D is uncertain. The CDR3 here is CASSYSGPEWETQYF. DNA for the CDR3: TGTGCCAGCAGTTACTCCGGGCCGGAGTGGGAGACCCAGTACTTC.